These 32 T cell receptor beta chains were all obtained from the same sample, sequenced in a study of OX40 agonist ivuxolimab in advanced cancers. Libraries were built with the immunoSEQ multiplex PCR assay. The clones in this table, taken by TCRdb from immuneACCESS, are in-frame only. Not every clone is retained; where verified, under half of the shortfall comes from an unresolved V gene, and the cause of the rest is unknown. This sample comprises 60,000 to 85,000 clones, roughly 90% of them detected only once. In total, the top ten clones hold 2% to 3% of the sample. The sequences come from CD4+ or CD8+ T cells sorted from blood, collected in a trial of the OX40 agonist ivuxolimab. The receptors come from an adult with an advanced solid tumor such as melanoma, head and neck, liver or kidney cancer.

J is TRBJ1-4 and V is TRBV5-1; 8 nucleotides line up with TRBD1. This CDR3 contains 16 residues. Germline V gives CDR1 SGHRS, CDR2 YFSETQ. With 4 bases clipped from V and 0 bases from J, the junction kept 5 bases outside the gene matches. The CDR3 loop is CASSIQGGTTNEKLFF. CDR3 sequence (DNA): TGCGCCAGCAGCATACAGGGGGGGACAACTAATGAAAAACTGTTTTTT.

The V call is TRBV28, the J call TRBJ1-5; 7 positions agree with TRBD1. The CDR3 length is 17 residues. J lost 7 bases, V lost 8 bases, and 20 bases had no gene match. Germline CDR1 is MDHEN and CDR2 is SYDVKM. CDR3 in DNA: TGTGCCAGCGTTACCGCAGCCCAACAGGGGCTGGGGCAGCCCCAGCATTTT. Protein: CASVTAAQQGLGQPQHF.

This clone has only a few counts. This CDR3 is CASLTGVNTEAFF. CDR3 coding DNA: TGCGCCAGCCTCACAGGAGTGAACACTGAAGCTTTCTTT. The rearrangement joins TRBV10-2 to TRBJ1-1; TRBD1 is a possible D gene (5 bases). With 8 bases removed from V and 0 bases from J, the gap between germline ends came to 10 bases. CDR1 and CDR2 (germline): WSHSY, SAAADI. The CDR3 is 13 amino acids.

There are a few counts of this clone. The rearrangement links TRBV7-8 to TRBJ2-3, with 9 positions matching TRBD2. The CDR3 extends over 18 amino acids. Germline V lookup: CDR1 SGHVS, CDR2 FQNEAQ. With V trimmed by 7 bases and J by 1 base, 15 bases remained unmatched. This CDR3 reads CASILPRVAGARTDTQYF. The CDR3 nucleotides read TGTGCCAGCATCCTCCCCAGGGTAGCGGGGGCCCGCACAGATACGCAGTATTTT.

This clone was counted a few times. The chain recombines TRBV5-1 with TRBJ2-2; D may be TRBD2 (6 bases). Trimming left V 4 bases short and J 5 bases short, with 12 bases between. CDR1 and CDR2 (germline): SGHRS, YFSETQ. This CDR3 contains 14 residues. For the CDR3, the DNA is TGCGCCAGCAGCCGGGGGTCAGGGACCGGGGAGCTGTTTTTT. Translating it yields CASSRGSGTGELFF.

This clone was observed a single time. The chain links TRBV4-2 to TRBJ2-3; 8 nucleotides agree with TRBD2. Unmatched junction bases numbered 18, after V lost 3 bases and J lost 1 base. CDR1 and CDR2 from the germline V gene are LGHNA and YNFKEQ. This CDR3 contains 20 residues. The CDR3 sequence: CASSHPRRELAEGGTDTQYF. The DNA for the CDR3 is TGTGCCAGCAGCCACCCAAGAAGAGAACTAGCGGAAGGTGGCACAGATACGCAGTATTTT.

This clone turned up a few times. This chain links TRBV6-1 with TRBJ2-7, with no clear D. With 2 bases removed from V and 3 bases from J, the gap between germline ends came to 11 bases. CDR1 and CDR2 (germline): MNHNS, SASEGT. The CDR3 is made up of 14 amino acids. The CDR3 here is CASSESYVLYEQYF. CDR3 nucleotides: TGTGCCAGCAGTGAAAGTTACGTTCTCTACGAGCAGTACTTC.

The gene calls are TRBV7-9 and TRBJ1-2, with 7 bases aligning to TRBD1. Trimming at V came to 2 bases and at J to 8 bases, leaving 2 bases not matched to a gene. In germline, CDR1 is SEHNR, CDR2 FQNEAQ (reference sequence). The CDR3 covers 12 residues. The chain's CDR3 is CASSLTGEGYTF. In DNA form, the CDR3 reads TGTGCCAGCAGCTTAACAGGGGAAGGCTACACCTTC.

This chain's CDR3 is CASSLADLPSTDTQYF. CDR3 nucleotide sequence: TGCGCCAGCAGCTTGGCGGATCTGCCTAGCACAGATACGCAGTATTTT. This sequence joins TRBV5-1 and TRBJ2-3, with D unresolved. The V gene's germline CDR1 is SGHRS and CDR2 YFSETQ. This CDR3 comprises 16 residues. Trimming took 0 bases from V and 0 from J, leaving 11 bases between them.

The chain employs TRBV5-1 and TRBJ1-1; D uncertain. Germline loops: CDR1 SGHRS, CDR2 YFSETQ. Trimming removed 2 bases from V and 1 base from J, with 9 bases in between. The CDR3 is 14 residues long. CDR3 sequence reads: CASSLGWENTEAFF. Written as DNA, the CDR3 is TGCGCCAGCAGCTTAGGCTGGGAGAACACTGAAGCTTTCTTT.

The chain links TRBV2 to TRBJ1-1; D remains unclear. The germline V and J ends were trimmed by 5 bases and 7 bases, with 14 bases remaining between them. Germline V gene lookup returns CDR1 SNHLY and CDR2 FYNNEI. This CDR3 is built from 13 residues. Written as DNA, the CDR3 is TGTGCCAGCAGTTTAGAAATGCAGAGTGAAGCTTTCTTT. Translating it yields CASSLEMQSEAFF.

Details on this clone: At one end the junction does not follow the germline gene, possibly because of a read error. The CDR3 sequence is CASTGTIRDF. CDR3 DNA sequence: TGTGCCAGCACAGGGACTATTAGGGACTTC. The chain links TRBV2 to TRBJ2-5; 7 bases match TRBD2. Germline CDR1 and CDR2: SNHLY and FYNNEI. CDR3 length: 10 amino acids.

V usage is TRBV6-4 and J usage is TRBJ1-2; D gene ambiguous. There are 12 residues in the CDR3. The V end lost 6 bases, the J end lost 4 bases, and 9 bases lay between the germline ends. Germline CDR1 MRHNA, CDR2 SNTAGT. CDR3 sequence (DNA): TGTGCCAGCAGATCGGACGGCTATGGCTACACCTTC. Translation: CASRSDGYGYTF.

V gene TRBV10-3 combines with J gene TRBJ1-1; TRBD1 matches at 8 bases. The germline V gene has CDR1 ENHRY and CDR2 SYGVKD. The CDR3 extends over 13 amino acids. After removal of 7 bases from V and 1 base from J, the junction contained 2 bases not matched to a gene. The CDR3 DNA reads TGTGCCATCACCGGACAGGGGAACACTGAAGCTTTCTTT. Translated: CAITGQGNTEAFF.

V is TRBV15 and J is TRBJ1-2, with 9 bases that match TRBD1. CDR3 length: 15 amino acids. The J segment lost 8 bases and the V segment lost 3 bases, leaving 10 bases of the junction unmatched. Germline loops: CDR1 LNHNV, CDR2 YYDKDF (reference sequence). CDR3 sequence: CATSSPGQGFSGYTF. CDR3 nucleotide sequence: TGTGCCACCAGCAGCCCGGGACAGGGTTTCTCCGGCTACACCTTC.

This chain connects TRBV7-9 to TRBJ2-3; a weak D match, TRBD1 (6 bases). Per germline, CDR1 SEHNR and CDR2 FQNEAQ (reference sequence). This CDR3 has 15 residues. V lost 4 bases to trimming and J lost 2 bases, with 13 bases between them. In DNA, the CDR3 is TGTGCCAGCAGCTCACCCAGGGGCTACACAGATACGCAGTATTTT. Translating it yields CASSSPRGYTDTQYF.

This clone has only a few counts. V is TRBV19 and J is TRBJ2-1; D remains unclear. CDR1 and CDR2 from the germline V gene are LNHDA and SQIVND (reference sequence). Trimming took 5 bases from V and 0 from J, leaving 8 bases between them. This CDR3 spans 14 amino acids. The CDR3 nucleotides are TGTGCCAGTAGTCCCCTAGGCTCCTACAATGAGCAGTTCTTC. Its protein is CASSPLGSYNEQFF.

The gene calls are TRBV5-6 and TRBJ1-1, with D hard to call. The V and J ends lost 7 bases and 0 bases respectively, with 16 bases between them. The germline CDR1 and CDR2 sequences are SGHDT and YYEEEE. This CDR3 is 15 amino acids long. The CDR3 coding sequence is TGTGCCAGCTCTTCCCTTCGGAGGCTGAACACTGAAGCTTTCTTT. Residues: CASSSLRRLNTEAFF.

The rearrangement uses TRBV9 and TRBJ2-3; D is possibly TRBD1 (6 bases). CDR3 length equals 15 residues. Trimming left V 0 bases short and J 4 bases short, with 12 bases between. Germline loops: CDR1 SGDLS, CDR2 YYNGEE. As DNA, the CDR3 is TGTGCCAGCAGCGTAGACAGGGCCGGCTCAGATACGCAGTATTTT. It is translated as CASSVDRAGSDTQYF.

As concerns this clone: Since no conserved phenylalanine or tryptophan closes the CDR3, a read error is the likely cause. The chain employs TRBV5-8 and TRBJ2-7, with unresolved D. Germline-derived CDR1 and CDR2 are SGHTS and YDEGEE. Trimming stripped 0 bases from V and 6 bases from J, with 7 bases between. The CDR3 is 12 amino acids. This CDR3 is CASSLAWSEQYL. CDR3 coding DNA: TGTGCCAGCAGCTTGGCCTGGTCCGAGCAGTACCTC.

V and J are TRBV30 and TRBJ2-7; D is unresolved. Trimming left V 4 bases short and J 2 bases short, with 15 bases between. The CDR3 spans 14 residues. Germline CDR1 and CDR2: GTSNPN and SVGIG (reference sequence). The CDR3 sequence: CAWNRMGIAYEQYF. Written as DNA, the CDR3 is TGTGCCTGGAATAGGATGGGAATAGCCTACGAGCAGTACTTC.

The rearrangement uses TRBV5-1 and TRBJ2-7; the D gene is possibly TRBD1 (6 bases). The germline V gene has CDR1 SGHRS and CDR2 YFSETQ. V gave up 0 bases and J gave up 4 bases, with 17 bases separating them. The CDR3 covers 16 residues. CDR3 coding DNA: TGCGCCAGCAGCTTGGTCATCGGACAGCCTGGGTACGAGCAGTACTTC. Protein: CASSLVIGQPGYEQYF.

The J gene is TRBJ2-5, the V gene TRBV29-1; D is perhaps TRBD1 or TRBD2 (5 bases each). Trimming removed 2 bases from V and 5 bases from J, with 12 bases in between. The germline V gene encodes CDR1 SQVTM and CDR2 ANQGSEA. This CDR3 has 13 amino acids. DNA of the CDR3: TGCAGCGTTGAAATTGGGGGTGGCGAGACCCAGTACTTC. Its translation is CSVEIGGGETQYF.

The rearrangement joins TRBV5-1 to TRBJ1-3; TRBD1 matches 7 bases. There are 14 residues in the CDR3. Trimming at V came to 5 bases and at J to 4 bases, leaving 6 bases not matched to a gene. Germline lookup yields CDR1 SGHRS and CDR2 YFSETQ. The CDR3 reads CASRTQGSGNTIYF. In DNA, the CDR3 is TGCGCCAGCAGAACACAGGGGTCCGGAAACACCATATATTTT.

J is TRBJ2-3 and V is TRBV5-1; D is ambiguous. Trimming cost V 4 bases and J 2 bases, with 14 bases left between them. The CDR3 is 15 amino acids. Per the germline V gene, CDR1 is SGHRS and CDR2 is YFSETQ. CDR3 sequence reads: CASSPLDGITDTQYF. CDR3 DNA: TGCGCCAGCAGCCCCCTTGACGGAATCACAGATACGCAGTATTTT.

The V and J genes are TRBV6-6 and TRBJ2-7; D may be TRBD1 (6 bases). V was clipped by 5 bases and J by 0 bases, with 14 bases between them. CDR1 and CDR2 from the germline V gene are MNHNY and SVGAGI (reference sequence). CDR3 size: 15 residues. CDR3 coding DNA: TGTGCCAGCAGTAACTTCGGACAGATCTCCTACGAGCAGTACTTC. This codes for CASSNFGQISYEQYF.

The chain links TRBV5-6 to TRBJ1-1, with a possible D match to TRBD1 (5 bases). Per germline, CDR1 SGHDT and CDR2 YYEEEE. There are 15 residues in the CDR3. V lost 0 bases and J 1 base, leaving 10 bases between the germline ends. CDR3 sequence: CASSLVTQGNTEAFF. In DNA, the CDR3 is TGTGCCAGCAGCTTGGTTACGCAGGGGAACACTGAAGCTTTCTTT.

The chain uses TRBV5-6 and TRBJ2-5; no clear D gene. V dropped 3 bases and J dropped 5 bases, with 5 bases sitting between them. Germline assignment: CDR1 SGHDT and CDR2 YYEEEE. This CDR3 contains 11 residues. CDR3 nucleotides: TGTGCCAGCAGCTCGAGGGAGACCCAGTACTTC. This gives the protein CASSSRETQYF.

This clone was detected once. The rearrangement joins TRBV4-1 to TRBJ2-3, with a possible D match to TRBD2 (5 bases). Trimming took off 6 bases at V and 2 bases at J, with 21 bases between the two ends. The CDR3 has 17 amino acids. Germline CDR1 and CDR2: MGHRA and YSYEKL. Written as DNA, the CDR3 is TGCGCCAGCAGTTTTTCCGCGAGGGCGTCTGCCACAGATACGCAGTATTTT. Translating gives CASSFSARASATDTQYF.

J is TRBJ1-1 and V is TRBV14; 9 bases map to TRBD1. This CDR3 is 15 amino acids long. CDR1 and CDR2 from the germline V gene are SGHDN and FVKESK. V dropped 4 bases and J dropped 4; count of bases not matched to a gene: 7. CDR3 in amino acids: CASSLLDRGGTEAFF. The DNA of the CDR3 is TGTGCCAGCAGCCTTTTGGACAGGGGAGGCACTGAAGCTTTCTTT.

The chain is built from TRBV5-1 and TRBJ2-3; TRBD2 matches at 10 bases. From germline, CDR1 is SGHRS and CDR2 YFSETQ. There are 17 residues in the CDR3. Trimming at V came to 0 bases and at J to 2 bases, leaving 6 bases not matched to a gene. The CDR3 here is CASSLGAGGPITDTQYF. DNA for the CDR3: TGCGCCAGCAGCTTGGGAGCGGGGGGGCCTATCACAGATACGCAGTATTTT.

The genes are TRBV4-1 and TRBJ2-1; no firm D call. The germline CDR1 and CDR2 sequences are MGHRA and YSYEKL. V lost 0 bases and J lost 0, with 12 bases in between. This CDR3 spans 17 amino acids. The CDR3: CASSQETRWSSYNEQFF. CDR3 bases: TGCGCCAGCAGCCAAGAGACGCGGTGGAGCTCCTACAATGAGCAGTTCTTC.